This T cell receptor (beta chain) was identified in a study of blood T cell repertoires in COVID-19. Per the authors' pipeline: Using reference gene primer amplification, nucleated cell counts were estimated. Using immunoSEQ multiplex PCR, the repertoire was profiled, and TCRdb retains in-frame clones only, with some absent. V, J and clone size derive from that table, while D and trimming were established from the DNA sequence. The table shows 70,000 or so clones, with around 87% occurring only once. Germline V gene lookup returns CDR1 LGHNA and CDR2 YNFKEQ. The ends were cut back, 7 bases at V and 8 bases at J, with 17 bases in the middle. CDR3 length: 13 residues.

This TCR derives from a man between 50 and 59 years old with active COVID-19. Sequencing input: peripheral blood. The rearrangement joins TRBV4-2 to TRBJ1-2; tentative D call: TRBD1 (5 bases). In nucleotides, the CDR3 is TGTGCCAGCACCCAGGCGGGGAGGGGCGGCTACACCTTC. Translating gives CASTQAGRGGYTF.